The rows below give T cell receptor beta chains drawn from one sample of a study of Graves' ophthalmopathy and Graves' hyperthyroidism. Via MiXCR, TCRdb re-called the multiplex PCR reads, giving one row per CDR3 protein. In the table there are hundreds of thousands of distinct CDR3 sequences, approximately 39% of which are singletons. The specimen was peripheral blood. The receptors originated from an adult man with Graves' ophthalmopathy. CDR3s include the opening cysteine and the closing phenylalanine or tryptophan. The order of the fields is J gene, D gene, V gene, CDR3 protein. A D gene is named only where the DNA matches it firmly.

j_call: TRBJ2-7
d_call: NA
v_call: TRBV20-1
cdr3_aa: CSASQGSHEQYF

j_call: TRBJ1-4
d_call: TRBD1
v_call: TRBV15
cdr3_aa: CATRQIQGRTGVDEKLFF

j_call: TRBJ2-5
d_call: NA
v_call: TRBV11-2
cdr3_aa: CASSLRPELKETQYF

j_call: TRBJ2-5
d_call: NA
v_call: TRBV9
cdr3_aa: CASSVMGEFSETQYF

j_call: TRBJ1-1
d_call: TRBD1
v_call: TRBV12-3/TRBV12-4
cdr3_aa: CASSSYLRGRNTEAFF

j_call: TRBJ2-5
d_call: TRBD2
v_call: TRBV12-3/TRBV12-4
cdr3_aa: CASSFLAAGGSETQYF

j_call: TRBJ2-7
d_call: NA
v_call: TRBV14
cdr3_aa: CASSQVSGSPYEQYF

j_call: TRBJ2-7
d_call: NA
v_call: TRBV24-1
cdr3_aa: CATKRYEQYF

j_call: TRBJ1-1
d_call: NA
v_call: TRBV30
cdr3_aa: CAWSAQMDTEAFF

j_call: TRBJ2-7
d_call: NA
v_call: TRBV29-1
cdr3_aa: CSVPREGDTEQYF

j_call: TRBJ2-7
d_call: TRBD1
v_call: TRBV25-1
cdr3_aa: CASSVIDREIYEQYF

j_call: TRBJ1-5
d_call: NA
v_call: TRBV12-5
cdr3_aa: CASGFGVREPQHF

j_call: TRBJ2-2
d_call: NA
v_call: TRBV20-1
cdr3_aa: CSASRQGGTGELFF

j_call: TRBJ2-5
d_call: TRBD2
v_call: TRBV7-6
cdr3_aa: CASSLILAGGRSQETQYF

j_call: TRBJ1-1
d_call: TRBD1
v_call: TRBV7-2
cdr3_aa: CASSLPSRDRLLNTEAFF

j_call: TRBJ2-5
d_call: TRBD1
v_call: TRBV7-9
cdr3_aa: CALTSDRAGETQYF

j_call: TRBJ1-5
d_call: NA
v_call: TRBV11-2
cdr3_aa: CASSREGLQPQHF

j_call: TRBJ1-3
d_call: NA
v_call: TRBV19
cdr3_aa: CASIEDGRGNTIYF

j_call: TRBJ2-7
d_call: TRBD1
v_call: TRBV14
cdr3_aa: CASSQVGQGSSYEQYF

j_call: TRBJ2-7
d_call: NA
v_call: TRBV7-2
cdr3_aa: CASSNTASSYEQYF

j_call: TRBJ2-2
d_call: TRBD2
v_call: TRBV7-2
cdr3_aa: CASSLRAGGPRTGELFF

j_call: TRBJ1-2
d_call: TRBD1
v_call: TRBV16
cdr3_aa: CASSQLNRGNYGYTF

j_call: TRBJ2-7
d_call: TRBD1
v_call: TRBV11-2
cdr3_aa: CASSGPDRDVQYF

j_call: TRBJ1-4
d_call: NA
v_call: TRBV2
cdr3_aa: CASRNYGAVYEKLFF

j_call: TRBJ1-2
d_call: NA
v_call: TRBV7-9
cdr3_aa: CASSTGRSSRGYTF

j_call: TRBJ1-4
d_call: NA
v_call: TRBV4-2
cdr3_aa: CASSQHDGGNEKLFF